This T cell receptor (beta chain) was identified in a study of neoadjuvant anti-PD-1 for oral cavity cancer. Overall study context: Around day 43, patients without progression received a fourth nivolumab dose before surgery.

Generated by immunoSEQ multiplex PCR, the TCRdb table keeps only in-frame clones and is missing some. The sample lists tens of thousands of clones, around 79% occurring once. Stated time point: after neoadjuvant nivolumab, at surgical resection. Patients had newly diagnosed, untreated stage II-IVA oral cavity squamous cell carcinoma. These oral cavity squamous cell carcinomas were HPV-negative and locally advanced. Per the germline V gene, CDR1 is SGHNT and CDR2 is YYREEE (reference sequence). The length of the CDR3 is 14 residues. The J segment lost 9 bases and the V segment lost 2 bases, leaving 10 bases of the junction unmatched.

This chain uses TRBV5-4 with TRBJ1-1, with 7 nucleotides matching TRBD1. The sample was PBMCs, taken after nivolumab (anti-PD-1) treatment. This sequence originates from a person between 40 and 85 years old with oral cavity squamous cell carcinoma. The CDR3 loop reads CASSLDRGLDQAFF. The CDR3 region has the DNA TGTGCCAGCAGCTTAGATAGGGGGCTGGATCAAGCTTTCTTT.